The 7 T cell receptor beta chains reported below all come from one sample, sequenced in a study of blood T cell repertoires in COVID-19. Profiled with immunoSEQ multiplex PCR; TCRdb holds only in-frame clones, not every one. Of a few hundred thousand clones in the sample, around four fifths were seen once. Material: peripheral blood. The source of these receptors is a woman aged 50 to 60 with active or convalescent COVID-19.

This chain joins TRBV30 and TRBJ1-2; 7 nucleotides line up with TRBD1. The V gene end was trimmed by 2 bases and the J gene end by 5 bases; junction bases not matched to a gene: 11. Germline V gene data show CDR1 as GTSNPN and CDR2 as SVGIG (reference sequence). There are 15 residues in the CDR3. The CDR3 sequence: CAWSLPGTVSYGYTF. The CDR3 bases are TGTGCCTGGAGTTTACCTGGGACAGTGAGTTATGGCTACACCTTC.

This chain joins TRBV19 and TRBJ2-1; D is ambiguous. The length of the CDR3 is 14 residues. CDR1 and CDR2 (germline): LNHDA, SQIVND (reference sequence). Trimming removed 0 bases at V and 6 bases at J, with 9 bases between. The CDR3, as DNA: TGTGCCAGTAGTATAGATTTGAACTCCAATGAGCAGTTCTTC. Encoded protein: CASSIDLNSNEQFF. The whole variable domain, filled in from reference TRBV19 and TRBJ2-1, reads DGGITQSPKYLFRKEGQNVTLSCEQNLNHDAMYWYRQDPGQGLRLIYYSQIVNDFQKGDIAEGYSVSREKKESFPLTVTSAQKNPTAFYLCASSIDLNSNEQFFGPGTRLTVL.

This clone appeared once. This chain links TRBV20-1 with TRBJ2-2, with a tentative D call TRBD2 (6 bases). Looked up from germline, CDR1 is DFQATT and CDR2 is SNEGSKA (reference sequence). CDR3 size: 13 residues. V gave up 3 bases and J gave up 6 bases, with 11 bases separating them. CDR3 amino acids: CSASRGISGELFF. The DNA of the CDR3 is TGCAGTGCTAGTCGGGGGATATCCGGGGAGCTGTTTTTT.

The gene calls are TRBV5-1 and TRBJ1-1; possible D gene TRBD1, 5 bases. V lost 5 bases and J lost 4, with 21 bases in between. Germline assignment: CDR1 SGHRS and CDR2 YFSETQ. The CDR3 extends over 16 amino acids. In DNA, the CDR3 is TGCGCCAGCAGGGCCGACGTGGGGCCGTGGAGCACTGAAGCTTTCTTT. It yields the protein CASRADVGPWSTEAFF.

The chain carries TRBV27 and TRBJ1-2; 8 bases agree with TRBD1. The CDR3 covers 16 residues. V shed 6 bases and J 3 bases; nucleotides not matched to a gene: 12. CDR1 is MNHEY and CDR2 is SMNVEV in the germline V gene (reference sequence). CDR3 loop: CASSPIGQGPYYGYTF. The CDR3, as DNA: TGTGCCAGCAGCCCTATCGGACAGGGACCCTACTATGGCTACACCTTC.

The rearrangement uses TRBV29-1 and TRBJ2-5; 8 nucleotides match TRBD1. CDR3 length: 13 amino acids. The germline gives CDR1 SQVTM, CDR2 ANQGSEA. After removal of 4 bases from V and 2 bases from J, the junction contained 3 bases not matched to a gene. The DNA of the CDR3 is TGCAGCGTTGGGGACAGGTTTCAAGAGACCCAGTACTTC. Protein sequence: CSVGDRFQETQYF.

This chain links TRBV28 with TRBJ2-7; D call uncertain. The CDR3 contains 13 residues. The germline V gene has CDR1 MDHEN and CDR2 SYDVKM. Trimming pared 6 bases from V and 0 bases from J, leaving 9 bases between. The CDR3 region has the DNA TGTGCCAGCAGAGACGACAACTCCTACGAGCAGTACTTC. The encoded protein is CASRDDNSYEQYF.